The 11 T cell receptor beta chains listed next were all sequenced from one sample in a study of cytomegalovirus exposure and HLA in healthy donors (dated by TCRdb to about 2017). The library was obtained by the immunoSEQ multiplex PCR assay. For the multiplex PCR, a mixture combining 60 forward primers for TCR Vbeta segments and 13 reverse primers for TCR Jbeta segments was used. Held by TCRdb, this immuneACCESS table contains in-frame sequences only and omits some clones. Under half of the omission traces to an unresolved V gene where checked; the cause of the rest is unknown. The sample includes approximately 100,000 clones, with around two thirds observed a single time. About 2.6% of the sample is held by the ten biggest clonotypes. The sample was PBMCs. These receptors were taken from a man aged 50-59 years in good health and CMV-seropositive.

This chain links TRBV7-6 with TRBJ2-1; the D gene is possibly TRBD2 (5 bases). From germline, CDR1 is SGHVS and CDR2 FNYEAQ. V was pared by 4 bases and J by 10 bases, with 14 bases between. This CDR3 comprises 13 residues. The CDR3 nucleotides are TGTGCCAGCAGCTCCAACCCCGGGATGGAGCAGTTCTTC. Protein product: CASSSNPGMEQFF. The whole variable domain, remainder taken from reference TRBV7-6 and TRBJ2-1, is GAGVSQSPRYKVTKRGQDVALRCDPISGHVSLYWYRQALGQGPEFLTYFNYEAQQDKSGLPNDRFSAERPEGSISTLTIQRTEQRDSAMYRCASSSNPGMEQFFGPGTRLTVL.

This chain links TRBV12-5 with TRBJ2-2; 7 bases are shared with TRBD2. The V gene's germline CDR1 is LGHNT and CDR2 FRNRAP. After removal of 3 bases from V and 7 bases from J, the junction contained 8 bases not matched to a gene. CDR3 length equals 15 residues. The CDR3 DNA is TGTGCTAGTGGTTTTACCGCGGGGGTCAGCGGGGAGCTGTTTTTT. It yields the protein CASGFTAGVSGELFF.

Remarks on this clone: At one end the junction does not follow the germline gene, possibly because of a read error. V and J are TRBV7-9 and TRBJ2-1; 8 bases are shared with TRBD2. CDR3 length equals 16 residues. Germline V CDR1 and CDR2: SEHNR, FQNEAQ (reference sequence). The CDR3, as DNA: TGTTCCAGCAGCTTAGATTGGGGCGGGCTAGCGGGTGAGCAGTTCTTC. Translation gives CSSSLDWGGLAGEQFF.

J is TRBJ2-5 and V is TRBV5-1; 7 positions agree with TRBD1. CDR1 is SGHRS, CDR2 YFSETQ, per germline. V was pared by 2 bases and J by 2 bases, with 6 bases of the junction left unmatched. CDR3 length: 15 amino acids. The CDR3 is CASSLTGTDQETQYF. CDR3 in DNA: TGCGCCAGCAGCTTAACCGGGACAGATCAAGAGACCCAGTACTTC.

The V gene is TRBV6-5, the J gene TRBJ2-2; TRBD2 is a possible D gene (6 bases). CDR3 length equals 13 residues. From germline, CDR1 is MNHEY and CDR2 SVGAGI. V lost 8 bases to trimming and J lost 5 bases, with 12 bases between them. CDR3 residues: CASSRGGTGELFF. The CDR3 bases are TGTGCCAGCTCCCGGGGAGGAACCGGGGAGCTGTTTTTT.

This clone occurred a few times. The rearrangement uses TRBV6-6 and TRBJ2-7; no definite D call. The CDR3 consists of 15 residues. Trimming left V 4 bases short and J 6 bases short, with 19 bases between. Germline CDR1 reads MNHNY; CDR2 reads SVGAGI (reference sequence). The CDR3, as DNA: TGTGCCAGCAGTTTCCGCCCGAGACAAGACGGCGAGCAGTACTTC. Its translation is CASSFRPRQDGEQYF.

J is TRBJ2-7 and V is TRBV6-6, with D unresolved. There are 12 residues in the CDR3. V lost 0 bases and J lost 5, with 5 bases in between. Germline V gene sequence: CDR1 MNHNY, CDR2 SVGAGI (reference sequence). CDR3 protein: CASSYSTDEQYF. CDR3 DNA: TGTGCCAGCAGTTACTCCACAGACGAGCAGTACTTC.

This chain joins TRBV2 and TRBJ1-1; possibly TRBD1 for D (6 bases). Deletions cut 4 bases from V and 7 bases from J, with 16 bases between. The germline CDR1 and CDR2 sequences are SNHLY and FYNNEI. The CDR3 extends over 14 amino acids. The CDR3 nucleotides read TGTGCCAGCAGTGGGGCAGGGGTTAAGGTTGAAGCTTTCTTT. Residues: CASSGAGVKVEAFF.

This clone was observed a handful of times. This chain joins TRBV28 and TRBJ2-3; 8 bases are shared with TRBD2. This CDR3 comprises 13 residues. The trim removed 10 bases at V and 1 base at J, leaving 4 bases unmatched. Looked up from germline, CDR1 is MDHEN and CDR2 is SYDVKM. The CDR3 nucleotides are TGTGCCATCCTGACTAGCGGCACAGATACGCAGTATTTT. Protein: CAILTSGTDTQYF.

This clone appeared a single time. The V call is TRBV11-2, the J call TRBJ2-7, with 8 nucleotides matching TRBD2. V was pared by 1 base and J by 2 bases, with 10 bases of the junction left unmatched. CDR1 and CDR2 (germline): SGHAT, FQNNGV. The length of the CDR3 is 17 residues. CDR3 sequence: CASSLGASGGPTYEQYF. The CDR3 bases are TGTGCCAGCAGCTTAGGAGCGAGCGGGGGCCCCACCTACGAGCAGTACTTC.

V and J are TRBV10-2 and TRBJ2-5; TRBD1 might be the D (6 bases). Judging by the DNA end, TRBJ2-7 fits better; the J call may be wrong. The CDR3 consists of 14 residues. The V gene's germline CDR1 is WSHSY and CDR2 SAAADI. The DNA for the CDR3 is TGCGCCAGTGGAACCGCAGGGGAATTCCACGAGCAGTACTTC. It specifies CASGTAGEFHEQYF.